This T cell receptor beta chain was found in a study of beta chain features in type 1 diabetes. Study context: Patients and healthy donors were similar in age, gender and cell yields. Sorted cells from all samples, numbering about 100,000,000, were examined. Study conclusions and caveats: Across all four CD4+ subsets, people with type 1 diabetes showed modestly shorter TCRB CDR3s.

The CDR3 runs 13 residues. V lost 8 bases to trimming and J lost 3 bases; unmatched junction nucleotides: 6. Per the germline V gene, CDR1 is GTSNPN and CDR2 is SVGIG (reference sequence). Expressed TCRB transcripts were sequenced because the entire RNA isolate underwent reverse transcription. Assay: immunoSEQ multiplex PCR; the TCRdb copy retains only in-frame clones and omits some. The top ten hold approximately 0.011% of the sample, which has a few hundred thousand clones, roughly 13% seen once. The sample holds a few counts of this clone. Its antigen is not known. The chain has TRBV30 and TRBJ2-3, with 9 bases identical to TRBD1. Sequencing was performed on naive CD4+ T cells from blood. The source of this sequence is a woman aged 18-29 years with type 1 diabetes. The CDR3 sequence: CAGGQGNTDTQYF. CDR3 DNA sequence: TGTGCCGGAGGACAGGGGAATACAGATACGCAGTATTTT.